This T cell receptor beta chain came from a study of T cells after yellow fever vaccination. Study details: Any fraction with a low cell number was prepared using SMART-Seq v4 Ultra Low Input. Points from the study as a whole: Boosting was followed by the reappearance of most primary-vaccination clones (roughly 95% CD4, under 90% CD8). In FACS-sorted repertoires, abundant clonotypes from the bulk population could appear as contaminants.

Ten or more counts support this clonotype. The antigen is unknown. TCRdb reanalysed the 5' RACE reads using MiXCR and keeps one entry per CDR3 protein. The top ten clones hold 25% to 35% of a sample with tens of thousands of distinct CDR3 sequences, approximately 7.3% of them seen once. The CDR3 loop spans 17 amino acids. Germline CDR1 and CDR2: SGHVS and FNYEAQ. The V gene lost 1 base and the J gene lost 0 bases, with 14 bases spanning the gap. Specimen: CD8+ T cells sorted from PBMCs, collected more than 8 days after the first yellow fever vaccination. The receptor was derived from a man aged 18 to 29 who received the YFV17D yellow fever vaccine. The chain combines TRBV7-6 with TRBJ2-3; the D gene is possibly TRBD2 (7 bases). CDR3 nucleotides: TGTGCCAGCAGCTTAGGGAGCCGGGGGGCCAGCACAGATACGCAGTATTTT. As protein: CASSLGSRGASTDTQYF.